These 5 T cell receptor beta chains were all obtained from the same sample, sequenced in a study of T-cell memory formation after mild COVID-19 (dated by TCRdb to the early 2020s). The protocol used for the library was 5' RACE. Sequenced using an Illumina NovaSeq 6000. TCRdb redid the processing of the public reads, applying fastp at Q25 and MiXCR, and retained in-frame beta chains. Rows merge per CDR3 protein into single entries with the most common DNA and genes. The sample contains under 450,000 distinct CDR3 sequences, approximately 15% of them found a single time. Jointly, the top ten make up roughly 22% of the sample. Specimen: PBMCs or a T cell subset sorted from them (not recorded which). Receptors were obtained from a man younger than 35 who had mild COVID-19 (a few samples of this study predate the infection). The sample titles of this study are shuffled in the database, so cell type and time point are left out; the donor was told from shared clones.

The V call is TRBV9, the J call TRBJ1-6; no definite D call. Trimming left V 4 bases short and J 7 bases short, with 15 bases between. Germline loops: CDR1 SGDLS, CDR2 YYNGEE. The CDR3 has 15 residues. DNA of the CDR3: TGTGCCAGCAGCCCCGCGGCCGGATCCAATTCACCCCTCCACTTT. This gives the protein CASSPAAGSNSPLHF.

The gene calls are TRBV12-3 or TRBV12-4 and TRBJ2-1, with 10 bases identical to TRBD2. The V gene end was trimmed by 6 bases and the J gene end by 8 bases; junction bases not matched to a gene: 7. The CDR3 covers 14 residues. The CDR3 reads CASSPIGLADEQFF. The CDR3 DNA is TGTGCCAGCAGCCCTATCGGACTAGCGGATGAGCAGTTCTTC.

V gene TRBV20-1 combines with J gene TRBJ1-1; the D gene is possibly TRBD1 (6 bases). Germline V gene sequence: CDR1 DFQATT, CDR2 SNEGSKA (reference sequence). This CDR3 is 13 amino acids long. V shed 2 bases and J shed 8 bases, with 15 bases lying between them. Here the CDR3 DNA reads TGCAGTGCTAGACCCCTCGACAGGATCGAAGCTTTCTTT. Translating it yields CSARPLDRIEAFF.

This clonotype has a handful of counts. CDR3 region: CASRLGLAGEYEQFF. CDR3 nucleotide sequence: TGTGCCAGCAGACTTGGACTAGCGGGGGAGTATGAGCAGTTCTTC. The V and J genes are TRBV6-2 or TRBV6-3 and TRBJ2-1, with TRBD2 matching 13 bases. The CDR3 consists of 15 residues. Germline CDR1 reads MNHEY; CDR2 reads SVGEGT. V was clipped by 6 bases and J by 8 bases; unmatched bases: 7.

V and J are TRBV2 and TRBJ2-5, with D hard to call. Germline V gene sequence: CDR1 SNHLY, CDR2 FYNNEI. V was trimmed by 4 bases and J by 11 bases, leaving 11 bases between them. This CDR3 has 11 amino acids. The CDR3 nucleotides are TGTGCCAGCAGTGGGGAAGGGCTACAGTACTTC. Its protein product is CASSGEGLQYF.